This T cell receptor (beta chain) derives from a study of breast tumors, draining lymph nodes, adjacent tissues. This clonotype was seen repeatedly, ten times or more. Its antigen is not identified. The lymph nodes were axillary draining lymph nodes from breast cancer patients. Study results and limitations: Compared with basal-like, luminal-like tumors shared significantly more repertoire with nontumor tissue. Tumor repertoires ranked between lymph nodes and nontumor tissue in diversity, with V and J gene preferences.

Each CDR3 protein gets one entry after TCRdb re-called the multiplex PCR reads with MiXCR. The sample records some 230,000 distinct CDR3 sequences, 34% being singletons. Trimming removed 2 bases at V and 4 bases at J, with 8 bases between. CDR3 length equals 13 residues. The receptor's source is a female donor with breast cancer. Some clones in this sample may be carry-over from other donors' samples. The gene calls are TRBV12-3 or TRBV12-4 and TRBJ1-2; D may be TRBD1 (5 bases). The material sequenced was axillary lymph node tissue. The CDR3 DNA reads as TGTGCCAGCAGTTTACAGGGTGGCTATGGCTACACCTTC. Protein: CASSLQGGYGYTF.